The clone carrying this TCR beta chain has a handful of counts. V gave up 6 bases and J gave up 4 bases; unmatched junction bases: 10. Germline values: CDR1 DFQATT, CDR2 SNEGSKA (reference sequence). This CDR3 has 14 residues. For every donor, a draw yielded around 10 milliliters of peripheral blood. Through a sample-barcoded 5' primer and a J-beta primer mix, a second PCR was run for roughly 6 to 11 cycles. TCRdb recomputed calls from the 5' RACE reads with MiXCR, one row per CDR3 protein. The table has about 1.6 million distinct CDR3 sequences, roughly 32% seen once. The record originates from a study of blood T cells in healthy people across ages.

This sequence was found in a woman aged 30 to 39 in good health. The source material was blood. The rearrangement joins TRBV20-1 to TRBJ2-7, with 9 bases matching TRBD1. CDR3 coding DNA: TGCAGTGCCAGCCTGGGGACAGGGCCTTACGAGCAGTACTTC. This codes for CSASLGTGPYEQYF.